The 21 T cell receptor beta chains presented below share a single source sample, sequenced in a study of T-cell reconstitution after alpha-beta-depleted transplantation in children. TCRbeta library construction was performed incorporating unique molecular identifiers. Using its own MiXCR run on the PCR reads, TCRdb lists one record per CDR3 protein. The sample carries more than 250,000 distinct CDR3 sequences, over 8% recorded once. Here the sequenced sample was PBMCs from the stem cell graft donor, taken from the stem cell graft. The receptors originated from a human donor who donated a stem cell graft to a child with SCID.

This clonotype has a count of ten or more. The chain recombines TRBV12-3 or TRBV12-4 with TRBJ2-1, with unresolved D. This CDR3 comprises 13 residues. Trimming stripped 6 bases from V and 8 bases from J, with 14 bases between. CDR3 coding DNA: TGTGCCAGCAGAGCCTCCGGACGGGATGAGCAGTTCTTC. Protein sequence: CASRASGRDEQFF.

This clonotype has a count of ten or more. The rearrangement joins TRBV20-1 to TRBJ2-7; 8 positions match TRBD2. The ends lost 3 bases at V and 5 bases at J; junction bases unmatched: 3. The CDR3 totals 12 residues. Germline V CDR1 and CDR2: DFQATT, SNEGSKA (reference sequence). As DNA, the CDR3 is TGCAGTGCTAGGACTAGCGACCACGAGCAGTACTTC. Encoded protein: CSARTSDHEQYF.

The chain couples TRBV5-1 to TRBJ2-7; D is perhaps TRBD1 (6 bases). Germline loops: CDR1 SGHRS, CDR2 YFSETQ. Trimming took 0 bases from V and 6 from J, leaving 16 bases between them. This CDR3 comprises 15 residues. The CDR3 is CASSLATQGVSEQYF. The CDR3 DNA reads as TGCGCCAGCAGCTTGGCCACACAGGGAGTTTCCGAGCAGTACTTC.

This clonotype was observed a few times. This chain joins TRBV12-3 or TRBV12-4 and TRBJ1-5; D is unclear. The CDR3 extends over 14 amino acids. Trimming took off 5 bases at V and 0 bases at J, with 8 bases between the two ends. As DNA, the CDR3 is TGTGCCAGCAGTCCCCTAGATAGCAATCAGCCCCAGCATTTT. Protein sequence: CASSPLDSNQPQHF.

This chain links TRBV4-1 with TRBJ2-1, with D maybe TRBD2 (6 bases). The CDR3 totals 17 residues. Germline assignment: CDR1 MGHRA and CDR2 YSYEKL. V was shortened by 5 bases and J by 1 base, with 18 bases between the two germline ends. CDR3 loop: CASSYTPAGRSYNEQFF. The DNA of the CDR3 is TGCGCCAGCAGCTATACCCCGGCGGGGAGGTCCTACAATGAGCAGTTCTTC.

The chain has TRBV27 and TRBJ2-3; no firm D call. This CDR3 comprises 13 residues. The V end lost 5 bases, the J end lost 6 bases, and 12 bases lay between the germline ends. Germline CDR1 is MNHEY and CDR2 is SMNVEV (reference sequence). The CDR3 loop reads CASSLPFKDTQYF. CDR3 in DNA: TGTGCCAGCAGTCTTCCCTTTAAGGATACGCAGTATTTT.

The CDR3 DNA reads TGTGCCAGCAGCGAGGGACTAGCGGGACCCACAGATACGCAGTATTTT. Translation: CASSEGLAGPTDTQYF. V is TRBV3-1 and J is TRBJ2-3; the match to TRBD2 covers 13 bases. Germline V lookup: CDR1 LGHDT, CDR2 YNNKEL (reference sequence). V lost 5 bases and J lost 2; bases outside the gene matches: 4. This CDR3 is built from 16 residues.

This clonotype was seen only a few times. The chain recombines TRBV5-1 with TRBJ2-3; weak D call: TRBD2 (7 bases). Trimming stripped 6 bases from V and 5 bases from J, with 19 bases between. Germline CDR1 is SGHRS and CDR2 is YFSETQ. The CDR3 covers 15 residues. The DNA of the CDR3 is TGCGCCAGCACCCCCCTCGCGGGGGCGGGAGATACGCAGTATTTT. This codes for CASTPLAGAGDTQYF.

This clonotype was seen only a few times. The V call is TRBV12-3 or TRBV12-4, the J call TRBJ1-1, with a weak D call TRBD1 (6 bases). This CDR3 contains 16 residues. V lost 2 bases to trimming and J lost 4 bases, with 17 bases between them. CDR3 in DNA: TGTGCCAGCAGTTTAACCTTGTGGCAGGGGATCACTGAAGCTTTCTTT. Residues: CASSLTLWQGITEAFF.

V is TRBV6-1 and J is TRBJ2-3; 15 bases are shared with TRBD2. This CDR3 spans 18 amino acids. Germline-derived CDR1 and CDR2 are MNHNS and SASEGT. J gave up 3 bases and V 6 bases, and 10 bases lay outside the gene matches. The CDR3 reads CASSPHRTSGGETDTQYF. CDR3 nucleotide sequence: TGTGCCAGCAGCCCTCACAGGACTAGCGGGGGGGAAACAGATACGCAGTATTTT.

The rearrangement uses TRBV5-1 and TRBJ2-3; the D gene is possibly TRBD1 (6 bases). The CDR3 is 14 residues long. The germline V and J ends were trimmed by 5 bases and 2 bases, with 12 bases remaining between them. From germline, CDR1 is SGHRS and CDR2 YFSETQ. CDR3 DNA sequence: TGCGCCAGCAGAAAGGACAGCTACACAGATACGCAGTATTTT. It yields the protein CASRKDSYTDTQYF. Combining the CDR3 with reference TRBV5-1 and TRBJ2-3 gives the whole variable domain KAGVTQTPRYLIKTRGQQVTLSCSPISGHRSVSWYQQTPGQGLQFLFEYFSETQRNKGNFPGRFSGRQFSNSRSEMNVSTLELGDSALYLCASRKDSYTDTQYFGPGTRLTVL.

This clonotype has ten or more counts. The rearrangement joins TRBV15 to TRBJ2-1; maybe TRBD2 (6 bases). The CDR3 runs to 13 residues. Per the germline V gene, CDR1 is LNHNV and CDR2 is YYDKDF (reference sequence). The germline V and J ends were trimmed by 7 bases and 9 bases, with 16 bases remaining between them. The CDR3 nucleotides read TGTGCCACCAAACCGGGACTTAACAGTGAGCAGTTCTTC. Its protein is CATKPGLNSEQFF.

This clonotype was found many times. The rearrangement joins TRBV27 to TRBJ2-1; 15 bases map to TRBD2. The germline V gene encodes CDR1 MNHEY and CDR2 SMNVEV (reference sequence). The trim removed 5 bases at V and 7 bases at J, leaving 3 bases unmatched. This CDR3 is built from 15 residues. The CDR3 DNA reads TGTGCCAGCAGTCGGACTAGCGGGGGGGCGAATGAGCAGTTCTTC. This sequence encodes CASSRTSGGANEQFF.

This CDR3 is CASGLQVSNSPLHF. In DNA, the CDR3 is TGTGCCAGCGGGCTGCAGGTATCCAATTCACCCCTCCACTTT. The chain employs TRBV12-3 or TRBV12-4 and TRBJ1-6; D remains unclear. This CDR3 is 14 amino acids long. Trimming pared 8 bases from V and 7 bases from J, leaving 15 bases between.

The chain's CDR3 is CASSATYRVQETQYF. The CDR3 DNA follows: TGTGCCAGCAGCGCTACTTACAGGGTCCAAGAGACCCAGTACTTC. The chain has TRBV9 and TRBJ2-5; D is perhaps TRBD1 (6 bases). The CDR3 has 15 amino acids. V was cut by 3 bases and J by 1 base, with 13 bases left in between. Germline lookup yields CDR1 SGDLS and CDR2 YYNGEE.

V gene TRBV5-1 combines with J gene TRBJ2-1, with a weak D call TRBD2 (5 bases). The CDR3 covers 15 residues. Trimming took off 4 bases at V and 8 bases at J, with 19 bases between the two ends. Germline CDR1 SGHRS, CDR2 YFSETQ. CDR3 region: CASSGRTPEVDEQFF. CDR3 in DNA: TGCGCCAGCAGCGGCCGGACCCCGGAGGTTGATGAGCAGTTCTTC.

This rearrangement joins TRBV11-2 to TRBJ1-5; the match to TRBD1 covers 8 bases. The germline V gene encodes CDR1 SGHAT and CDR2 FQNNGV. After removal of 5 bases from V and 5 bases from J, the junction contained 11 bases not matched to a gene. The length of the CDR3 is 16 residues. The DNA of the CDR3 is TGTGCCAGCAGCCTAAGCCGGGACAGGCCACATCAGCCCCAGCATTTT. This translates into CASSLSRDRPHQPQHF.

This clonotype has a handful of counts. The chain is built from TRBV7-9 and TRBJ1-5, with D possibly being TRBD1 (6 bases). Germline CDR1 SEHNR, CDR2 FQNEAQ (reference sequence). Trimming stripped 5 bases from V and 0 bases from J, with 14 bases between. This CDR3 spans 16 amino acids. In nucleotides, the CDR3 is TGTGCCAGCAGCGACCAGGGGCTTCCTAGCAATCAGCCCCAGCATTTT. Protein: CASSDQGLPSNQPQHF. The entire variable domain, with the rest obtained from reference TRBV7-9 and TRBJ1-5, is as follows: DTGVSQNPRHKITKRGQNVTFRCDPISEHNRLYWYRQTLGQGPEFLTYFQNEAQLEKSRLLSDRFSAERPKGSFSTLEIQRTEQGDSAMYLCASSDQGLPSNQPQHFGDGTRLSIL.

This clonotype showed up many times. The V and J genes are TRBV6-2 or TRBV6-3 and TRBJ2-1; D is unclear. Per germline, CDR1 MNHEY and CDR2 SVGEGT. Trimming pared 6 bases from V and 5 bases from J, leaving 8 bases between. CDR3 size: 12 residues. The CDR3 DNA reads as TGTGCCAGCAGCTACCCCAACAATGAGCAGTTCTTC. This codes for CASSYPNNEQFF.

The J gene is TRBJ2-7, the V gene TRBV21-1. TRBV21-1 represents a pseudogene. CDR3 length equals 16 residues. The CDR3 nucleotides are TGTGCCAGCAGCAAAGTTCCTAGGACGGACCGCTACGAGCAGTACTTC. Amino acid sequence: CASSKVPRTDRYEQYF.

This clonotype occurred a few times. In nucleotides, the CDR3 is TGCGCCAGCAGCCAAGCCCACCCACAGGGGTTTAACACCGGGGAGCTGTTTTTT. It encodes CASSQAHPQGFNTGELFF. This sequence joins TRBV4-1 and TRBJ2-2; 7 nucleotides align to TRBD1. CDR1 MGHRA and CDR2 YSYEKL come from the germline V gene. Germline trimming cut 1 base from V and 2 bases from J; bases unmatched to any gene: 10. The CDR3 totals 18 residues.